The 2 T cell receptor beta chains listed next were all sequenced from one sample in a study of CD8+ T cells in alopecia areata. RNA extraction was followed by reverse transcription into cDNA, which acted as the sequencing template. Libraries were prepared by immunoSEQ multiplex PCR; TCRdb keeps only in-frame clonotypes and omits some of them. The sample holds some 220,000 clones, about 57% seen once. Treatment specified: oral pan-JAK inhibitor, 5-10 mg twice daily. The sample in question was CD4+ T cells sorted from blood, obtained at week 4, from a patient treated with tofacitinib. The receptors were gathered from a human donor with alopecia areata.

The chain links TRBV5-1 to TRBJ2-7, with TRBD1 matching 7 bases. This CDR3 is 14 amino acids long. J was trimmed by 7 bases and V by 0 bases; bases with no gene match: 7. Germline CDR1 SGHRS, CDR2 YFSETQ. In DNA, the CDR3 is TGCGCCAGCAGCTTGGATGACAGGGTTATGGAGCAGTACTTC. Encoded protein: CASSLDDRVMEQYF. The full variable domain, rest sourced from reference TRBV5-1 and TRBJ2-7, is KAGVTQTPRYLIKTRGQQVTLSCSPISGHRSVSWYQQTPGQGLQFLFEYFSETQRNKGNFPGRFSGRQFSNSRSEMNVSTLELGDSALYLCASSLDDRVMEQYFGPGTRLTVT.

This chain links TRBV7-2 with TRBJ2-1; 8 nucleotides match TRBD2. This CDR3 spans 13 amino acids. Losses at the gene ends were 4 bases for V and 10 bases for J; bases not matched to a gene: 6. The germline gives CDR1 SGHTA, CDR2 FQGNSA. For the CDR3, the DNA is TGTGCCAGCAGCTACGACCCTAGCGGGGAGCAGTTCTTC. It codes for CASSYDPSGEQFF.